One sample yielded the 6 T cell receptor beta chains listed below, sequenced in a study of blood T cell repertoires in COVID-19. Produced via immunoSEQ multiplex PCR; TCRdb's table is partial and in-frame only. Among fewer than 200,000 clones listed, roughly 90% were seen once. Source material: PBMCs or T cells enriched from blood (not recorded which). The receptors come from a human donor with acute COVID-19. The donor label of this sample is uncertain.

The V and J genes are TRBV24-1 and TRBJ2-2, with 7 bases identical to TRBD1. The J segment lost 4 bases and the V segment lost 2 bases, leaving 6 bases of the junction unmatched. Germline loops: CDR1 KGHDR, CDR2 SFDVKD. There are 16 residues in the CDR3. In DNA form, the CDR3 reads TGTGCCACCAGTGATTCTAGGGGGCTGGCCACCGGGGAGCTGTTTTTT. Translated: CATSDSRGLATGELFF.

The genes are TRBV11-2 and TRBJ1-6; D is perhaps TRBD1 (6 bases). V lost 3 bases to trimming and J lost 3 bases, with 15 bases between them. There are 17 residues in the CDR3. Germline V gene lookup returns CDR1 SGHAT and CDR2 FQNNGV. For the CDR3, the DNA is TGTGCCAGCAGCTTGGACAGCGGTCGGAACTATAATTCACCCCTCCACTTT. It codes for CASSLDSGRNYNSPLHF.

The chain uses TRBV5-4 and TRBJ1-6; D uncertain. Germline V gene data show CDR1 as SGHNT and CDR2 as YYREEE (reference sequence). The CDR3 loop spans 14 amino acids. V lost 0 bases and J 6 bases, leaving 7 bases between the germline ends. The CDR3 DNA reads TGTGCCAGCAGCTTGGACAACGTTAATTCACCCCTCCACTTT. Translated: CASSLDNVNSPLHF. The full variable domain, completed using reference TRBV5-4 and TRBJ1-6, is ETGVTQSPTHLIKTRGQQVTLRCSSQSGHNTVSWYQQALGQGPQFIFQYYREEENGRGNFPPRFSGLQFPNYSSELNVNALELDDSALYLCASSLDNVNSPLHFGNGTRLTVT.

V usage is TRBV29-1 and J usage is TRBJ1-2; D gene ambiguous. CDR3 size: 13 residues. Per germline, CDR1 SQVTM and CDR2 ANQGSEA. The V gene lost 2 bases and the J gene lost 2 bases, with 9 bases spanning the gap. CDR3 nucleotide sequence: TGCAGCGTTGAAACCACAGTAAACTATGGCTACACCTTC. Translation gives CSVETTVNYGYTF.

This chain links TRBV29-1 with TRBJ1-5; 9 positions match TRBD1. The CDR3 is 14 residues long. V was clipped by 4 bases and J by 2 bases; unmatched bases: 3. CDR1 is SQVTM and CDR2 is ANQGSEA in the germline V gene. The CDR3 spells CSVATGGGNQPQHF. Written as DNA, the CDR3 is TGCAGCGTTGCCACAGGGGGCGGCAATCAGCCCCAGCATTTT. Variable domain in full (rest from reference TRBV29-1 and TRBJ1-5): SAVISQKPSRDICQRGTSLTIQCQVDSQVTMMFWYRQQPGQSLTLIATANQGSEATYESGFVIDKFPISRPNLTFSTLTVSNMSPEDSSIYLCSVATGGGNQPQHFGDGTRLSIL.

The V and J genes are TRBV7-9 and TRBJ2-5; 8 nucleotides align to TRBD2. There are 14 residues in the CDR3. V shed 3 bases and J 5 bases; nucleotides not matched to a gene: 5. Germline CDR1 and CDR2: SEHNR and FQNEAQ (reference sequence). The CDR3 nucleotides are TGTGCCAGCAGCTTTAGCGGGGACACGGAGACCCAGTACTTC. This sequence encodes CASSFSGDTETQYF.